The sample holds a few counts of the clone carrying this T cell receptor (beta chain). The antigen is not known. The sample is drawn from a study of T-cell memory formation after mild COVID-19. Study-level points and caveats: For contracting clones, CD4+ ones sat mainly in CM and EM, CD8+ in EMRA. Confirmation was lacking for SARS-CoV-2 specificity of second-wave clones that peaked on day 37. Contracting clones from day 15 to 85 had balanced CD4/CD8; later expanders favoured CD4+. Some SARS-CoV-2-responding clones were already detected in memory before infection.

The V gene's germline CDR1 is WNHNN and CDR2 SYGVQD (reference sequence). CDR3 length equals 15 residues. V lost 2 bases and J lost 6, with 13 bases in between. TCRdb independently ran MiXCR on the 5' RACE reads; one entry per CDR3 protein. The data show 550,000 to 700,000 distinct CDR3 sequences, 15% to 20% seen once. This receptor was obtained from an adult woman who had mild COVID-19 (a few samples of this study predate the infection). Cell type and time point are not known. Sequencing used PBMCs or a T cell subset sorted from them (not recorded which). The J gene is TRBJ2-2, the V gene TRBV10-1, with D perhaps assigned TRBD1 or TRBD2 (5 bases each). CDR3 amino acids: CASSELNLGPGELFF. The CDR3 nucleotides read TGCGCCAGCAGTGAGCTGAACTTGGGACCCGGGGAGCTGTTTTTT.